This T cell receptor beta chain comes out of a study of blood T cells in healthy people across ages (dated by TCRdb to between 2014 and 2016). Broadly, across the study: In model experiments, template switching captured about one uniquely barcoded TCR beta cDNA molecule for every two T cells. The study measured age-related changes in TCR beta repertoire diversity using deep sequencing normalized with unique cDNA molecular identifiers. The study analyzed two additional independent replicas of 1 million unique cDNA reads from the same blood draw for two donors, one aged 18 to 30 and one aged 80 or older. Four age groups were formed from the donors: young (average roughly 16 years), middle-aged (approximately 39), aged (62) and long-lived (about 80). Here is what the overall study found, with its caveats: The percentage of naive T cells measured by flow cytometry correlated strongly with observed TCR beta diversity. Observed TCR beta diversity per million T cells fell roughly linearly with age, and a significant reduction was already apparent by age approximately 41. Bulk unsorted PBMC profiling prevented conclusive comparison of naive and antigen-experienced compartments. Because donor CMV infection status was unknown, age-related changes in expanded clonotypes were potentially confounded. Compared with the aged group, the long-lived group had more naive CD4+ T cells, fewer expanded clones and increased TCR diversity, suggesting age selection. Estimates of total diversity based on one million sequenced T cells were regarded as lower bounds and as underestimates.

From the cysteine up to the phenylalanine, the CDR3 has a length of 18 residues. The kept DNA is CDR3 alone, 54 bases in frame from the first base. CDR1 and CDR2 (MDHEN, SYDVKM) derive from the germline V gene. The library relied on 5' RACE. The sequencer was an Illumina HiSeq 2500. A second PCR of roughly 7 to 11 cycles was performed with a sample-barcoded 5' primer and a J-beta primer mix. Each TCR beta cDNA molecule received a unique molecular identifier from a template-switch 5' adaptor carrying 12 random nucleotides. Each sample yielded at least 2.5 million CDR3-containing paired-end reads. The Mint cDNA synthesis kit, primed by a TRBC-specific oligonucleotide, was used to synthesize first-strand cDNA from all RNA. Following uracil-DNA glycosylase treatment, a first 18-cycle PCR with universal primers M1SS and BC2_uni_R was performed on all cDNA. In the authors' own workflow: For normalization, 1 million high-quality reads, each with a distinct molecular identifier, were randomly selected from each sample. Instead of being binned into consensus sequences, reads with shared molecular identifiers were discarded. CDR3 identification, clonotype clustering and error correction used MiTCR with a Q25 quality threshold and the strictest error-elimination algorithm. A nonparametric unseen species model with Euler transformation was used to estimate a lower bound on total TCR beta diversity. The raw public reads went through TCRdb reprocessing: fastp at Q25, MiXCR clone calling, in-frame beta chains kept. Under each unique CDR3 protein, matching rows form one entry showing the most common genes and DNA. TCRdb, rather than the study authors, made the V and J calls. The sample has 800,000 to 950,000 distinct CDR3 sequences on record, 25% to 30% of them singletons. The ten largest account for around 9.6% of the sample.

As concerns this clonotype: Its cognate antigen has yet to be identified. This may stem from a read error, because a much larger clone lies one nucleotide away.

Systemically healthy Caucasian individuals from Russia, 35 to 50 in total and aged roughly 6 to 95 years, were included as donors. Around 10 milliliters of peripheral blood were collected from each donor into EDTA-treated Vacutainer tubes. Ficoll-Paque density-gradient centrifugation was used to isolate PBMCs, with at least 6.5 million per sample. Trizol reagent was used to extract total RNA from PBMCs, with at least 5 micrograms per sample. For every donor, an aliquot of PBMCs went through flow cytometry to measure the percentages of naive CD45RAhigh/CD27high T cells. The same specimen was also included in a second study, on T cells of mothers and their children. Reported in the second study: Donors were nine systemically healthy Caucasian individuals: three mothers and their six children. cDNA synthesis used all of the extracted RNA, with approximately 1.4 ug of RNA in each 15 ul reaction. In the second PCR, the M1S primer introduced both the sample barcodes and 2-4 random nucleotides. Each mother yielded over 10 million TCR beta CDR3 reads and each child some 3 million reads. In both related and unrelated pairs, thymic selection shapes the output of TCR recombination in a similar way, with inherited differences having only a minor effect. Normalized repertoire overlap was always slightly but never significantly higher in related than unrelated mother-child pairs. No persistent microchimeric T cell clones were detected, at a sensitivity of roughly 100 clones per million clonotypes. The study used deep NGS to compare TCR beta repertoires of mothers and children, seeking features distinguishing related mother-child pairs from unrelated individuals. The mean age was about 38 +/- 4 years for the mothers and approximately 11 +/- 4 years for the children. After adapters were ligated using NEBNext reagents, the libraries underwent 100+100 nt paired-end sequencing on an Illumina HiSeq 2000. To avoid cross-contamination, the mother libraries and the child libraries were prepared a month apart and sequenced in separate runs. Between 500,000 and 2,000,000 distinct TCR beta clonotypes were identified per donor. Naive TCR beta clonotypes were estimated from low-frequency clonotypes matched to each donor's FACS-determined naive share, without sorting.

The chain was built from TRBV28 and TRBJ2-4; 7 of the junction bases match TRBD1. The DNA matches TRBJ2-7 better at its end, which makes the J call doubtful. This receptor was obtained from a woman aged 40-49 years in good health. Sample: blood. For the CDR3, the sequence is CASSFRTGLPSFSYEQYF. The nucleotide sequence reads TGTGCCAGCAGTTTCAGGACAGGTCTACCTTCTTTCTCCTACGAGCAGTACTTC.